Given below is one T cell receptor (beta chain) in context. What it binds is unknown. Treatment denoted: approximately 9-day PBMC culture with coronavirus spike peptide pools or control peptides (ViraFEST assay). Half the medium was exchanged for fresh IL-2 medium on days 3 and 7. The data originate from a study of vaccination and CD4 T cells after COVID-19. Study-wide context: Mild disease affected under 10 convalescent patients and severe disease one, all SARS-CoV-2 positive by nasal swab PCR. Overlapping SARS-CoV-2, HCoV-NL63, HCoV-OC43 and HCoV-229E spike peptides were used to stimulate cells.

Notes on the study in general: Reactive clone data from convalescent patients indicated a median of about 90% appearing only post-vaccination.

This CDR3 is built from 15 residues. Trimming took off 5 bases at V and 4 bases at J, with 12 bases between the two ends. Germline loops: CDR1 SGHAT, CDR2 FQNNGV. With the Oncomine TCR Beta short-read assay, DNA from cultured CD4+ T cells was sequenced. TCRdb passed the PCR reads through MiXCR, listing each CDR3 protein once. In the table there are some 14,000 distinct CDR3 sequences, about 76% of which are singletons. This TCR derives from a human donor who had recovered from COVID-19. The material sequenced was CD4+ T cells from blood, cultured in vitro. The V and J genes are TRBV11-2 and TRBJ2-6; no clear D. This CDR3 is CASSAGLAGANVLTF. The CDR3 coding sequence is TGTGCCAGCAGCGCTGGCCTGGCCGGGGCCAACGTCCTGACTTTC.